This T cell receptor (beta chain) was sequenced during a study of glioma-infiltrating T cells. In the study overall: Some 1 million peripheral T cells were targeted at about 4- to 10-fold coverage. Regarding the study as a whole: Tissue and blood shared very few CDR3 sequences. Signature shared blood CDR3 motifs were enriched in low-divergence and depleted in high-divergence patients. Above-expected tissue-blood divergence occurred in all gliomas, most in low-grade ones.

The iRepertoire nested amplicon-rescue multiplex PCR amplified TCR alpha and beta CDR3s from RNA. TCRdb re-called the multiplex PCR reads with MiXCR, one entry per CDR3 protein. The profile shows about 400,000 distinct CDR3 sequences, roughly two fifths of them singletons. This clonotype came up a few times. Its antigen is not known. The receptor was isolated from a human donor with low-grade glioma or glioblastoma, undergoing nonglioma brain surgery, or in good health (not recorded which). Input material: glioma tissue, nonneoplastic brain tissue, or PBMCs (not recorded which).

CDR3 loop: CASSSFVAGGRNEQFF. DNA of the CDR3: TGTGCCAGCAGTTCGTTTGTAGCGGGAGGGCGCAATGAGCAGTTCTTC. This chain joins TRBV27 and TRBJ2-1, with 11 bases fitting TRBD2. The CDR3 sequence is 16 residues long. CDR1 is MNHEY, CDR2 SMNVEV, per germline (reference sequence). The ends lost 4 bases at V and 6 bases at J; junction bases unmatched: 8.